Detailed here is one T cell receptor (beta chain). Patients' cancers were locally advanced or metastatic urothelial carcinomas. The data were obtained in a study of PD-L1 blockade in urothelial cancer. The overall study: After treatment start, blood was analyzed at 3 weeks (second dose) and at 6 weeks. Blood samples contained a median 141,255 T cells.

The assay was immunoSEQ multiplex PCR, and TCRdb's table has in-frame clones only and misses some. The data hold about 38,000 clones, with 75% to 95% observed a single time. The CDR3 sequence is 15 residues long. Germline V lookup: CDR1 SGHRS, CDR2 YFSETQ. The V and J ends lost 3 bases and 7 bases, in that order; junction bases with no gene match: 7. The TCR originated in a man between 65 and 80 years old with urothelial cancer. The J gene is TRBJ2-1, the V gene TRBV5-1; 10 bases line up with TRBD2. Sequenced here: PBMCs, sampled around atezolizumab (anti-PD-L1) treatment. CDR3 amino acids: CASSYSSGSRNEQFF. Here the CDR3 DNA reads TGCGCCAGCAGCTATTCTAGCGGGAGCAGGAATGAGCAGTTCTTC. The full variable domain, in which reference TRBV5-1 and TRBJ2-1 provide the parts outside the CDR3, is KAGVTQTPRYLIKTRGQQVTLSCSPISGHRSVSWYQQTPGQGLQFLFEYFSETQRNKGNFPGRFSGRQFSNSRSEMNVSTLELGDSALYLCASSYSSGSRNEQFFGPGTRLTVL.